One sample yielded the 14 T cell receptor beta chains listed below, sequenced in a study of blood T cells in healthy people across ages. Next came a second PCR, run for about 7 to 12 cycles, which used a sample-barcoded 5' primer along with a J-beta primer mix. TCRdb re-derived calls from the 5' RACE reads in MiXCR, one entry per CDR3 protein. The table has approximately 1,000,000 distinct CDR3 sequences, more than 35% seen once. Specimen: blood. The receptors derive from a woman aged 60-75 years in good health.

In this sample, this clonotype turned up many times. The chain employs TRBV20-1 and TRBJ2-3; 8 bases match TRBD1. The CDR3 sequence is 15 residues long. After removal of 1 base from V and 5 bases from J, the junction contained 8 bases not matched to a gene. In germline, CDR1 is DFQATT, CDR2 SNEGSKA (reference sequence). This CDR3 reads CSARAPDRAEDTQYF. DNA of the CDR3: TGCAGTGCTAGAGCCCCGGACAGGGCGGAAGATACGCAGTATTTT.

The chain carries TRBV28 and TRBJ2-2; D might be TRBD2 (6 bases). From germline, CDR1 is MDHEN and CDR2 SYDVKM. Deletions cut 7 bases from V and 3 bases from J, with 21 bases between. CDR3 size: 17 residues. CDR3 sequence: CASTPFDGGAYTGELFF. The CDR3 region has the DNA TGTGCCAGCACTCCTTTCGATGGAGGGGCCTACACCGGGGAGCTGTTTTTT.

This clonotype was detected only a few times. V is TRBV12-3 or TRBV12-4 and J is TRBJ2-1; 7 bases match TRBD2. J gave up 4 bases and V 7 bases, and 10 bases lay outside the gene matches. CDR3 size: 15 residues. CDR3 sequence: CASKADGRSYNEQFF. The CDR3 nucleotides are TGTGCCAGCAAAGCCGACGGGAGGAGTTACAATGAGCAGTTCTTC.

This rearrangement joins TRBV27 to TRBJ2-7; no clear D. Trimming cost V 5 bases and J 0 bases, with 11 bases left between them. CDR1 is MNHEY, CDR2 SMNVEV, per germline (reference sequence). The CDR3 is 14 amino acids. The CDR3 reads CASSREVGSYEQYF. CDR3 in DNA: TGTGCCAGCAGTAGAGAGGTGGGCTCCTACGAGCAGTACTTC.

The table lists this clonotype with a few counts. The chain links TRBV6-5 to TRBJ2-4; no reliable D call. Germline V CDR1 and CDR2: MNHEY, SVGAGI. This CDR3 comprises 15 residues. V was clipped by 6 bases and J by 7 bases, with 19 bases between them. The CDR3: CASSQLPGVQNIQYF. Here the CDR3 DNA reads TGTGCCAGCAGCCAACTTCCAGGAGTTCAGAACATTCAGTACTTC.

The rearrangement joins TRBV5-1 to TRBJ2-1; D remains ambiguous. Deletions cut 4 bases from V and 7 bases from J, with 18 bases between. The CDR3 is 15 amino acids. Per germline, CDR1 SGHRS and CDR2 YFSETQ. CDR3 sequence reads: CASSQTASPANEQFF. The CDR3, as DNA: TGCGCCAGCAGCCAGACTGCATCACCGGCGAATGAGCAGTTCTTC.

This clonotype occurred a few times. The V and J genes are TRBV6-5 and TRBJ2-5, with 7 bases that match TRBD1. V lost 6 bases and J lost 3; bases outside the gene matches: 10. This CDR3 is built from 15 residues. The germline CDR1 and CDR2 sequences are MNHEY and SVGAGI. The CDR3 DNA reads TGTGCCAGCAGCCCCCAGACAGGGCAGGAAGAGACCCAGTACTTC. It translates to CASSPQTGQEETQYF.

This chain uses TRBV20-1 with TRBJ2-1, with TRBD2 identical over 12 bases. J gave up 8 bases and V 3 bases, and 5 bases lay outside the gene matches. CDR3 length: 14 amino acids. Germline CDR1 and CDR2: DFQATT and SNEGSKA (reference sequence). The CDR3, as DNA: TGCAGTGCTAGCCCTAGCGGGAGGGCCTATGAGCAGTTCTTC. As protein: CSASPSGRAYEQFF.

The V gene is TRBV10-3, the J gene TRBJ2-1, with a possible D match to TRBD2 (6 bases). Germline CDR1 and CDR2: ENHRY and SYGVKD. CDR3 length: 13 amino acids. The germline V and J ends were trimmed by 3 bases and 5 bases, with 8 bases remaining between them. In nucleotides, the CDR3 is TGTGCCATCAGTGAATTAGCGGACAATGAGCAGTTCTTC. It yields the protein CAISELADNEQFF.

This clonotype was picked up a small number of times. The V call is TRBV2, the J call TRBJ2-4, with D tentatively TRBD1 or TRBD2 (5 bases each). CDR1 and CDR2 (germline): SNHLY, FYNNEI. The CDR3 loop spans 13 amino acids. Trimming left V 8 bases short and J 9 bases short, with 17 bases between. The CDR3 bases are TGTGCCAGCTTATTTGAGGGGATCGGCATTCAGTACTTC. Its protein is CASLFEGIGIQYF. Based on the CDR3 plus reference TRBV2 and TRBJ2-4, the full variable domain is EPEVTQTPSHQVTQMGQEVILRCVPISNHLYFYWYRQILGQKVEFLVSFYNNEISEKSEIFDDQFSVERPDGSNFTLKIRSTKLEDSAMYFCASLFEGIGIQYFGAGTRLSVL.

The V gene is TRBV6-1, the J gene TRBJ2-1; the match to TRBD2 covers 13 bases. V shed 6 bases, J shed 0 bases, and the junction held 11 bases outside the gene matches. CDR3 size: 19 residues. CDR1 and CDR2 from the germline V gene are MNHNS and SASEGT. DNA for the CDR3: TGTGCCAGCAGCCAAGAGGGACTAGCGGGAACTAGCTCCTACAATGAGCAGTTCTTC. Residues: CASSQEGLAGTSSYNEQFF.

This clonotype came up a few times. CDR3 region: CASSLFAGGSYNEQFF. The CDR3 DNA reads TGTGCCAGCAGCTTATTCGCAGGTGGCTCCTACAATGAGCAGTTCTTC. The chain uses TRBV7-2 and TRBJ2-1; no clear D. Germline loops: CDR1 SGHTA, CDR2 FQGNSA. The V gene lost 2 bases and the J gene lost 0 bases, with 11 bases spanning the gap. This CDR3 comprises 16 residues.

With respect to this clonotype: An end of the junction differs from the germline gene, which may be a read error. This chain uses TRBV25-1 with TRBJ2-7, with D possibly TRBD2 on 5 matching bases. The CDR3 runs to 14 residues. Looked up from germline, CDR1 is MGHDK and CDR2 is SYGVNS. In nucleotides, the CDR3 is TGTGCCACCAGAGGGCTGGGTAACTCCTGCGAGCAGTACTTC. This codes for CATRGLGNSCEQYF.

The chain combines TRBV20-1 with TRBJ2-3, with 9 nucleotides matching TRBD2. This CDR3 spans 12 amino acids. Germline V gene data show CDR1 as DFQATT and CDR2 as SNEGSKA (reference sequence). Trimming took 5 bases from V and 4 from J; bases not matched to a gene: 1. CDR3 nucleotide sequence: TGCAGTGCTCGCGGGAGGGCAGATACGCAGTATTTT. Residues: CSARGRADTQYF.